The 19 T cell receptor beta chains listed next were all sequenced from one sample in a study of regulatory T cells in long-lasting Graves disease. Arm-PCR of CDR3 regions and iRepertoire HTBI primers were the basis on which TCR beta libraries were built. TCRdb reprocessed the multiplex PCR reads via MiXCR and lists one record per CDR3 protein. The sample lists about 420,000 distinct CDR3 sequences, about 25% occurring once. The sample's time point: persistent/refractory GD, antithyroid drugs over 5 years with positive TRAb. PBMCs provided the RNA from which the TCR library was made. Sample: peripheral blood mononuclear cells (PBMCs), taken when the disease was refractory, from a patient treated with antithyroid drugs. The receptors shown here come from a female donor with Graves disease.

The CDR3 is CASQKARSSYEQYF. The CDR3 DNA sequence: TGCGCCAGCCAAAAAGCGAGGAGCTCCTACGAGCAGTACTTC. J is TRBJ2-7 and V is TRBV4-1; D call uncertain. The germline V and J ends were trimmed by 8 bases and 0 bases, with 14 bases remaining between them. CDR1 is MGHRA, CDR2 YSYEKL, per germline. The CDR3 has 14 amino acids.

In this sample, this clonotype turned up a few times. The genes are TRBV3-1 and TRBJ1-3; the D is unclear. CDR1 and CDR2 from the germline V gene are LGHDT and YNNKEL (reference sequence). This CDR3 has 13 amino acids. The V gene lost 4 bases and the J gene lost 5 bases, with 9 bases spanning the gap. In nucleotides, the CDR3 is TGTGCCAGCAGCCCTAGTTCCAGAAACACCATATATTTT. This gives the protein CASSPSSRNTIYF. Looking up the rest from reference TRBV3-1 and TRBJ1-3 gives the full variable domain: DTAVSQTPKYLVTQMGNDKSIKCEQNLGHDTMYWYKQDSKKFLKIMFSYNNKELIINETVPNRFSPKSPDKAHLNLHINSLELGDSAVYFCASSPSSRNTIYFGEGSWLTVV.

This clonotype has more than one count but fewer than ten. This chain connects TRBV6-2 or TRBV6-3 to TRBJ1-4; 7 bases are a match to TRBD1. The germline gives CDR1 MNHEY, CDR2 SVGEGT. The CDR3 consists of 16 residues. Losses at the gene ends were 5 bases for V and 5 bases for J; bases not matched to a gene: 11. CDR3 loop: CASSPSGTAKNEKLFF. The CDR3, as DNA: TGTGCCAGCAGTCCTTCCGGGACAGCGAAAAATGAAAAACTGTTTTTT.

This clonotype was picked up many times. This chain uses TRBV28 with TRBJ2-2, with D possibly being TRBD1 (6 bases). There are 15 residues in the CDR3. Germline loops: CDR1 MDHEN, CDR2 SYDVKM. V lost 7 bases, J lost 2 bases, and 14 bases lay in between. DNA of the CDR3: TGTGCCAGCACCGGCGCAGGGGTAAACACCGGGGAGCTGTTTTTT. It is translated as CASTGAGVNTGELFF.

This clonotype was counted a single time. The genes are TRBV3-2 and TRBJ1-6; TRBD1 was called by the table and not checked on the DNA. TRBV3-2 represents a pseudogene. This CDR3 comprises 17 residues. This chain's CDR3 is CASSQDGQGMYNSPLHF. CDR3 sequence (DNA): TGTGCCAGCAGCCAAGACGGCCAGGGGATGTATAATTCACCCCTCCACTTT.

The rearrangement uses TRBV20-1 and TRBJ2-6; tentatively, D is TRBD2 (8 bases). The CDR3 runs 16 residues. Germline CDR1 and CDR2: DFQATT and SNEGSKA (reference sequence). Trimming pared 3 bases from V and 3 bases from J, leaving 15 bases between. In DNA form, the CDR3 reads TGCAGTGCTAGTCGGGAGGGGGCTAGTGGGGCCAACGTCCTGACTTTC. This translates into CSASREGASGANVLTF.

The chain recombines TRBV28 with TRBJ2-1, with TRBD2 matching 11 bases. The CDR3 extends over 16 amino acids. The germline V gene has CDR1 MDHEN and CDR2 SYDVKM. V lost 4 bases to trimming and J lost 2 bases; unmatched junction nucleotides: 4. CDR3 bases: TGTGCCAGCAGTTCATGGGGACTAGCGGCCTACAATGAGCAGTTCTTC. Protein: CASSSWGLAAYNEQFF.

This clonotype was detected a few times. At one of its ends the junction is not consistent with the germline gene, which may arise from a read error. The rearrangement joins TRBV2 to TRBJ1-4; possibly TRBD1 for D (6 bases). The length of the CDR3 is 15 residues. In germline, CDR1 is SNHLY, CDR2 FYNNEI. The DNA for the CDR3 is TGTGTCAGCAGTGAAGGGGGACACCCTAATGAAAAACTGTTTTTT. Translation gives CVSSEGGHPNEKLFF. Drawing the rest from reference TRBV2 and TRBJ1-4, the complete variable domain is EPEVTQTPSHQVTQMGQEVILRCVPISNHLYFYWYRQILGQKVEFLVSFYNNEISEKSEIFDDQFSVERPDGSNFTLKIRSTKLEDSAMYFCVSSEGGHPNEKLFFGSGTQLSVL.

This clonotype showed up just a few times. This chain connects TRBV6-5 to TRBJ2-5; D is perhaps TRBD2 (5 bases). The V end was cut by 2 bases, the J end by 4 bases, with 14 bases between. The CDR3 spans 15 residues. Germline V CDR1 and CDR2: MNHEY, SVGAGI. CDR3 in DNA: TGTGCCAGCAGTTACCCCGCCCTCGGAGGAGAGACCCAGTACTTC. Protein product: CASSYPALGGETQYF.

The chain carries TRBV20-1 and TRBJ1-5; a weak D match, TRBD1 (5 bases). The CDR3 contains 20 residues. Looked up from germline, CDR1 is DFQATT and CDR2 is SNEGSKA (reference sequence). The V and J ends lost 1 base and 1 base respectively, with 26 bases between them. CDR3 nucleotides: TGCAGTGCTAGAGTAAGATCCGGACGCGGGGCGCTGGGAAGCAATCAGCCCCAGCATTTT. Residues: CSARVRSGRGALGSNQPQHF.

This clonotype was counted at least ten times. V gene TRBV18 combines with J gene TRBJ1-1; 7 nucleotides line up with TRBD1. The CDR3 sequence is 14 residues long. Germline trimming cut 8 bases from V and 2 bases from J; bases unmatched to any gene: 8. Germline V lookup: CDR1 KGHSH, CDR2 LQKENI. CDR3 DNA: TGTGCCAGCAGCCAAACAGGGGTTAACACTGAAGCTTTCTTT. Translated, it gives CASSQTGVNTEAFF.

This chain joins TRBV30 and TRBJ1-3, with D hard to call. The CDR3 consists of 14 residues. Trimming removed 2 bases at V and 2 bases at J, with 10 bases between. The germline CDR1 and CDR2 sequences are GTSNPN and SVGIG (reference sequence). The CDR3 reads CAWSPGGPGNTIYF. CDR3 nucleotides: TGTGCCTGGAGTCCCGGAGGGCCTGGAAACACCATATATTTT.

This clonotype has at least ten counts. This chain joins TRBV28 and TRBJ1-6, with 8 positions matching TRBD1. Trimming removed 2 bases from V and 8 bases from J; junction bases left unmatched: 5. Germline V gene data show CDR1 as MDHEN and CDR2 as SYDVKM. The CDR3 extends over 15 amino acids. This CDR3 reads CASSLAGTGDSPLHF. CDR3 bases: TGTGCCAGCAGTTTAGCCGGGACAGGAGATTCACCCCTCCACTTT.

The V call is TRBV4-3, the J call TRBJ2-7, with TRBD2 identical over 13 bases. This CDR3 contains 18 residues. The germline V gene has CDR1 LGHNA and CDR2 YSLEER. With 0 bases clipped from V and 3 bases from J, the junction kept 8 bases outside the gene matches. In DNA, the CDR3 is TGCGCCAGCAGCCAAGACCGCACTAGCGGGAGGGCTAACTACGAGCAGTACTTC. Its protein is CASSQDRTSGRANYEQYF.

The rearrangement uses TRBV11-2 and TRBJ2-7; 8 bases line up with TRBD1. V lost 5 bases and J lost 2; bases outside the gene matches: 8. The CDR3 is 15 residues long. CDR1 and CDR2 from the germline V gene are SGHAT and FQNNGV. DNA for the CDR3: TGTGCCAGCAGCCCATTCTGGGACAGGACCTACGAGCAGTACTTC. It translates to CASSPFWDRTYEQYF.

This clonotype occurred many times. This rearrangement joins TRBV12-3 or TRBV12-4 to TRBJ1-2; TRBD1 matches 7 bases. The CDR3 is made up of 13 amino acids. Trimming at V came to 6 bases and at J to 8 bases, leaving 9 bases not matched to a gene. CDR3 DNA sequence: TGTGCCAGCAGAACTTGGGACAGAATCGGCTACACCTTC. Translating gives CASRTWDRIGYTF.

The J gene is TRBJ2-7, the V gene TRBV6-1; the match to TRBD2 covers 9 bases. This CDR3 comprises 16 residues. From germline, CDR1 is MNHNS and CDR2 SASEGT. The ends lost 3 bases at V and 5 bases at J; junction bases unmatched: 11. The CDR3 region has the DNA TGTGCCAGCAGTGATGGCTTTGGGACTAGCACCCACGAGCAGTACTTC. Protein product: CASSDGFGTSTHEQYF.

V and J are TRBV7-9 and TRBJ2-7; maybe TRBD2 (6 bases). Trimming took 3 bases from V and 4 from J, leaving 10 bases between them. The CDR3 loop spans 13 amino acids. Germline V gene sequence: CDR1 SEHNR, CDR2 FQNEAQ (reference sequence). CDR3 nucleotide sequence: TGTGCCAGCAGCTTCAGGAGGGAGTACGAGCAGTACTTC. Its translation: CASSFRREYEQYF.

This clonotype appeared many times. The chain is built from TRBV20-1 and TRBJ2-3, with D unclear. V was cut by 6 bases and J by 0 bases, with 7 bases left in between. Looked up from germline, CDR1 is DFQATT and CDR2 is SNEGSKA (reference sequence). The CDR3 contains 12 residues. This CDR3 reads CSAGPSTDTQYF. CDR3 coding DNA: TGCAGTGCCGGACCGAGCACAGATACGCAGTATTTT.